A selection of T cell receptor beta chains follows, all from one sample in a study of blood T cell repertoires in COVID-19. Assay: immunoSEQ multiplex PCR; the TCRdb copy retains only in-frame clones and omits some. Found here are about 310,000 clones, more than 75% of them singletons; the top ten hold 7.8%. Sequencing was performed on peripheral blood. These receptors all stem from a woman between 45 and 60 years old who had recovered from COVID-19. The CDR3 runs from the conserved cysteine through the conserved F or W. Each record gives: V gene, J gene, D gene, clone size, CDR3 DNA, CDR3 protein. A D gene is named only where the DNA matches it firmly. Where a row states a size, it is once, few, many or the class of an expanded clone; other rows omit it.

v_call: TRBV10-3; j_call: TRBJ2-1; d_call: NA; clone_size: NA; cdr3_nt: TGTGCCATCAGAAGAACCTATTTAGCGACACCAAATTACAATGAGCAGTTCTTC; cdr3_aa: CAIRRTYLATPNYNEQFF
v_call: TRBV28; j_call: TRBJ2-5; d_call: NA; clone_size: NA; cdr3_nt: TGTGCCAGCGCCCGCAGGGAGACCCAGTACTTC; cdr3_aa: CASARRETQYF
v_call: TRBV4-1; j_call: TRBJ2-7; d_call: NA; clone_size: NA; cdr3_nt: TGCGCCAGCAGCCGAAACCCGGCCCAGGCCCACGAGCAGTACTTC; cdr3_aa: CASSRNPAQAHEQYF
v_call: TRBV3-1/TRBV3-2; j_call: TRBJ1-5; d_call: NA; clone_size: NA; cdr3_nt: TGTGCCAGCAGCCAAGATTCGGGAAAGCCCCAGCATTTT; cdr3_aa: CASSQDSGKPQHF
v_call: TRBV28; j_call: TRBJ2-1; d_call: TRBD2; clone_size: NA; cdr3_nt: TGTGCCAGCAGGGGGACTACCTACAATGAGCAGTTCTTC; cdr3_aa: CASRGTTYNEQFF
v_call: TRBV10-3; j_call: TRBJ2-3; d_call: TRBD1; clone_size: NA; cdr3_nt: TGTGCCATCAAGGGACAGGGGGGAACAGATACGCAGTATTTT; cdr3_aa: CAIKGQGGTDTQYF
v_call: TRBV4-3; j_call: TRBJ2-1; d_call: NA; clone_size: NA; cdr3_nt: TGCGCCAGCAGCCAAGAGGCTAGTCAATATCTTATAAATGAGCAGTTCTTC; cdr3_aa: CASSQEASQYLINEQFF
v_call: TRBV7-2; j_call: TRBJ2-6; d_call: NA; clone_size: once; cdr3_nt: TGTGCCAGCAGACTGGGCCTTCCCTCTGGGGCCAACGTCCTGACTTTC; cdr3_aa: CASRLGLPSGANVLTF
v_call: TRBV30; j_call: TRBJ2-7; d_call: NA; clone_size: NA; cdr3_nt: TGTGCCTGGAACCTAGGGGGTGAGCAGTACTTC; cdr3_aa: CAWNLGGEQYF
v_call: TRBV30; j_call: TRBJ2-5; d_call: NA; clone_size: few; cdr3_nt: TGTGCCTGGAGTCTTTCCGAGACCCAGTACTTC; cdr3_aa: CAWSLSETQYF
v_call: TRBV19; j_call: TRBJ1-1; d_call: NA; clone_size: NA; cdr3_nt: TGTGCCAGTATATTGGGCAGAACCCGACCTACTGAAGCTTTCTTT; cdr3_aa: CASILGRTRPTEAFF
v_call: TRBV6-1; j_call: TRBJ1-4; d_call: TRBD1; clone_size: NA; cdr3_nt: TGTGCCAGCAGTGAAGGGACCGGGACAGGCAGTAATGAAAAACTGTTTTTT; cdr3_aa: CASSEGTGTGSNEKLFF
v_call: TRBV18; j_call: TRBJ2-5; d_call: TRBD2; clone_size: NA; cdr3_nt: TGTGCCAGCTCGATGGGTAGCGGGAACCAAGAGACCCAGTACTTC; cdr3_aa: CASSMGSGNQETQYF
v_call: TRBV28; j_call: TRBJ1-5; d_call: NA; clone_size: NA; cdr3_nt: TGTGCCAGCATCCGCCGGGACTCTAGCAATCAGCCCCAGCATTTT; cdr3_aa: CASIRRDSSNQPQHF
v_call: TRBV11-3; j_call: TRBJ1-3; d_call: NA; clone_size: NA; cdr3_nt: TGTGCCAGCAGCCTCTACTCTGGAAACACCATATATTTT; cdr3_aa: CASSLYSGNTIYF
v_call: TRBV9; j_call: TRBJ2-1; d_call: NA; clone_size: NA; cdr3_nt: TGTGCCAGCAGCGTAGCCGTCGTAGATGAGCAGTTCTTC; cdr3_aa: CASSVAVVDEQFF
v_call: TRBV9; j_call: TRBJ1-4; d_call: NA; clone_size: NA; cdr3_nt: TGTGCCAGCAGCCCCCGGGGCACCCAGGGGGAAAAACTGTTTTTT; cdr3_aa: CASSPRGTQGEKLFF
v_call: TRBV6-5; j_call: TRBJ2-7; d_call: TRBD1; clone_size: once; cdr3_nt: TGTGCCAGCAGAACCGGGACAGGGGGCTCCTACGAGCAGTACTTC; cdr3_aa: CASRTGTGGSYEQYF
v_call: TRBV14; j_call: TRBJ1-1; d_call: NA; clone_size: NA; cdr3_nt: TGTGCCAGCAGCCGTGGACAGACTGAAGCTTTCTTT; cdr3_aa: CASSRGQTEAFF
v_call: TRBV3-1/TRBV3-2; j_call: TRBJ1-3; d_call: TRBD1; clone_size: NA; cdr3_nt: TGTGCCAGCAGCCACGCGGGACAGGTCTCTGGAAACACCATATATTTT; cdr3_aa: CASSHAGQVSGNTIYF
v_call: TRBV7-2; j_call: TRBJ2-2; d_call: NA; clone_size: NA; cdr3_nt: TGTGCCAGCAGTAAGGAGGGCCTGGACACCGGGGAGCTGTTTTTT; cdr3_aa: CASSKEGLDTGELFF
v_call: TRBV6-5; j_call: TRBJ1-2; d_call: TRBD1; clone_size: NA; cdr3_nt: TGTGCCAGCAGCCGAGGACAGGGGGCGCGTGGCTACACCTTC; cdr3_aa: CASSRGQGARGYTF
v_call: TRBV19; j_call: TRBJ1-5; d_call: NA; clone_size: NA; cdr3_nt: TGTGCCAGTAGTATCACAGTCAATCAGCCCCAGCATTTT; cdr3_aa: CASSITVNQPQHF
v_call: TRBV7-9; j_call: TRBJ1-1; d_call: NA; clone_size: NA; cdr3_nt: TGTGCCAGCAGCCTAGGACAGCACACTGAAGCTTTCTTT; cdr3_aa: CASSLGQHTEAFF
v_call: TRBV12-3/TRBV12-4; j_call: TRBJ2-1; d_call: TRBD2; clone_size: NA; cdr3_nt: TGTGCCAGCAGGGGACTAGCGGGGGGTGAGCAGTTCTTC; cdr3_aa: CASRGLAGGEQFF
v_call: TRBV4-3; j_call: TRBJ1-3; d_call: NA; clone_size: once; cdr3_nt: TGCGCCAGCAGCCAAGATCTGCCGAGCTCTGGAAACACCATATATTTT; cdr3_aa: CASSQDLPSSGNTIYF
v_call: TRBV11-3; j_call: TRBJ2-3; d_call: TRBD2; clone_size: NA; cdr3_nt: TGTGCCAGCAGCTTAGTTGCGGGGGGAGTAGATACGCAGTATTTT; cdr3_aa: CASSLVAGGVDTQYF
v_call: TRBV7-2; j_call: TRBJ2-7; d_call: NA; clone_size: NA; cdr3_nt: TGTGCCAGCAGCTGGAGGTACGAGCAGTACTTC; cdr3_aa: CASSWRYEQYF
v_call: TRBV6-2/TRBV6-3; j_call: TRBJ1-1; d_call: NA; clone_size: few; cdr3_nt: TGTGCCAGCAGTTATCGATCACAGGGAGTAACCAGCACTGAAGCTTTCTTT; cdr3_aa: CASSYRSQGVTSTEAFF
v_call: TRBV7-2; j_call: TRBJ1-3; d_call: TRBD1; clone_size: NA; cdr3_nt: TGTGCCAGCAGCGAGGGACAGTTCTCTGGAAACACCATATATTTT; cdr3_aa: CASSEGQFSGNTIYF
v_call: TRBV4-1; j_call: TRBJ2-7; d_call: TRBD1; clone_size: once; cdr3_nt: TGCGCCAGCAGTGGGGGACAGGTGTTCTACGAGCAGTACTTC; cdr3_aa: CASSGGQVFYEQYF
v_call: TRBV4-1; j_call: TRBJ1-5; d_call: NA; clone_size: NA; cdr3_nt: TGCGCCAGCAGCCTTGACGAGGGCCAGCCCCAGCATTTT; cdr3_aa: CASSLDEGQPQHF
v_call: TRBV20-1; j_call: TRBJ2-3; d_call: NA; clone_size: NA; cdr3_nt: TGCAGTGCTAGTCCCGGACTGGTCTCAGATACGCAGTATTTT; cdr3_aa: CSASPGLVSDTQYF
v_call: TRBV4-1; j_call: TRBJ1-6; d_call: NA; clone_size: NA; cdr3_nt: TGCGCCAGCAGCCAGGGCCCTCACGACAGCTCCTATAATTCACCCCTCCACTTT; cdr3_aa: CASSQGPHDSSYNSPLHF
v_call: TRBV28; j_call: TRBJ1-5; d_call: TRBD1; clone_size: NA; cdr3_nt: TGTGCCAGCAGTCCAGACAGGGACAATCAGCCCCAGCATTTT; cdr3_aa: CASSPDRDNQPQHF
v_call: TRBV2; j_call: TRBJ1-2; d_call: NA; clone_size: NA; cdr3_nt: TGTGCCAGCATCCGCGCCCCCGTTGGCTACACCTTC; cdr3_aa: CASIRAPVGYTF
v_call: TRBV27; j_call: TRBJ2-7; d_call: TRBD2; clone_size: NA; cdr3_nt: TGTGCCAGCAGTTTCGGCGGGAGGGGGGACGAGCAGTACTTC; cdr3_aa: CASSFGGRGDEQYF
v_call: TRBV7-2; j_call: TRBJ1-2; d_call: NA; clone_size: NA; cdr3_nt: TGTGCCAGCAGCTTAGACAGCAGAAACTATGGCTACACCTTC; cdr3_aa: CASSLDSRNYGYTF
v_call: TRBV3-1/TRBV3-2; j_call: TRBJ1-6; d_call: NA; clone_size: NA; cdr3_nt: TGTGCCAGCAGCCAAGGAACAGGAGCGAATAATTCACCCCTCCACTTT; cdr3_aa: CASSQGTGANNSPLHF
v_call: TRBV11-2; j_call: TRBJ2-7; d_call: NA; clone_size: once; cdr3_nt: TGTGCCAGCAGCTCGACTAGCTACGAGCAGTACTTC; cdr3_aa: CASSSTSYEQYF
v_call: TRBV6-5; j_call: TRBJ1-3; d_call: NA; clone_size: NA; cdr3_nt: TGTGCCAGCACCCTATCCGCTTACTCTGGAAACACCATATATTTT; cdr3_aa: CASTLSAYSGNTIYF
v_call: TRBV2; j_call: TRBJ1-2; d_call: TRBD1; clone_size: NA; cdr3_nt: TGTGCCAGCACCATTAGAGGACAGGGTGGTGGCTACACCTTC; cdr3_aa: CASTIRGQGGGYTF
v_call: TRBV7-7; j_call: TRBJ2-5; d_call: NA; clone_size: once; cdr3_nt: TGTGCTAGCAGCCTCTACCAGGGACCCCAGGGGGAGACCCAGTACTTC; cdr3_aa: CASSLYQGPQGETQYF
v_call: TRBV30; j_call: TRBJ2-3; d_call: NA; clone_size: NA; cdr3_nt: TGTGCCTGGAGTGCTGGAGGGAGAGGCACAGATACGCAGTATTTT; cdr3_aa: CAWSAGGRGTDTQYF
v_call: TRBV4-3; j_call: TRBJ1-2; d_call: TRBD1; clone_size: NA; cdr3_nt: TGCGCCAGCAGCCCGGGACAGGGGGAACACTATGGCTACACCTTC; cdr3_aa: CASSPGQGEHYGYTF
v_call: TRBV30; j_call: TRBJ1-6; d_call: NA; clone_size: NA; cdr3_nt: TGTGCCTGGAATAGACAGTATAATTCACCCCTCCACTTT; cdr3_aa: CAWNRQYNSPLHF
v_call: TRBV6-2/TRBV6-3; j_call: TRBJ2-1; d_call: NA; clone_size: once; cdr3_nt: TGTGCCAGCAGTCCGAAGAGCGGGGAGCAGTTCTTC; cdr3_aa: CASSPKSGEQFF
v_call: TRBV6-5; j_call: TRBJ1-6; d_call: NA; clone_size: NA; cdr3_nt: TGTGCCAGCAGTTACTCACAGGGAGCCAGTTCACCCCTCCACTTT; cdr3_aa: CASSYSQGASSPLHF
v_call: TRBV9; j_call: TRBJ2-3; d_call: TRBD2; clone_size: NA; cdr3_nt: TGTGCCAGCAGCGTAGCTAGCGGGGGGGCAGATACGCAGTATTTT; cdr3_aa: CASSVASGGADTQYF
v_call: TRBV6-5; j_call: TRBJ2-7; d_call: NA; clone_size: once; cdr3_nt: TGTGCCAGCAGTACCTCCGTCGGAGGCGAGCAGTACTTC; cdr3_aa: CASSTSVGGEQYF
v_call: TRBV7-2; j_call: TRBJ2-2; d_call: NA; clone_size: NA; cdr3_nt: TGTGCCAGCAGCTTAGTGGGGGCCGGTATCGGGGAGCTGTTTTTT; cdr3_aa: CASSLVGAGIGELFF
v_call: TRBV28; j_call: TRBJ2-3; d_call: NA; clone_size: NA; cdr3_nt: TGTGCCAGCAGTTTATTACAGGGTAGCACAGATACGCAGTATTTT; cdr3_aa: CASSLLQGSTDTQYF
v_call: TRBV5-1; j_call: TRBJ2-3; d_call: TRBD2; clone_size: NA; cdr3_nt: TGCGCCAGCAGCTTGGGACTAGCGGGAGTAAGTGATACGCAGTATTTT; cdr3_aa: CASSLGLAGVSDTQYF
v_call: TRBV5-1; j_call: TRBJ1-1; d_call: NA; clone_size: NA; cdr3_nt: TGCGCCAGCAGCTTGGCGGGAAGGTCTGAAGCTTTCTTT; cdr3_aa: CASSLAGRSEAFF
v_call: TRBV19; j_call: TRBJ1-2; d_call: TRBD1; clone_size: NA; cdr3_nt: TGTGCCAGTAGGACAGGGGGCGCGTTATCTGGCTACACCTTC; cdr3_aa: CASRTGGALSGYTF